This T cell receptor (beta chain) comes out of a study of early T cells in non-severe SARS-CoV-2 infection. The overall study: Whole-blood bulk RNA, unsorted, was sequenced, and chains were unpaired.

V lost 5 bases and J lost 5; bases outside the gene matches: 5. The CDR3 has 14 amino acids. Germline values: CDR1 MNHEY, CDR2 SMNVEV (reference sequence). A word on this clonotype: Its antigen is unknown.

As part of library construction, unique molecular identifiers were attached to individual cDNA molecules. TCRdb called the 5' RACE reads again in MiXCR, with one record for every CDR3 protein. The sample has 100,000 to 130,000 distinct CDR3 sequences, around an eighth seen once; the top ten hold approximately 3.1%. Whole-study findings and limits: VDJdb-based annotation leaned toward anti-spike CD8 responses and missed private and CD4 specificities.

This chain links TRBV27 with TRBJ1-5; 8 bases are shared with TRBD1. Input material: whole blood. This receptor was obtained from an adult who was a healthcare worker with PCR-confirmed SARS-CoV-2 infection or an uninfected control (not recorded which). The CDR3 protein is CASSLDRGYQPQHF. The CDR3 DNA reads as TGTGCCAGCAGTCTCGACAGGGGTTATCAGCCCCAGCATTTT.